These 2 T cell receptor beta chains share one sample of origin, sequenced in a study of blood T cell repertoires in COVID-19. Sequencing used immunoSEQ multiplex PCR; TCRdb keeps in-frame clones, though not all of them. Among about 170,000 clones listed, roughly 86% were seen once. Material: peripheral blood. All receptors come from a woman aged 80 or over in a cohort sampled during active or convalescent COVID-19.

The chain is built from TRBV28 and TRBJ2-1, with TRBD1 matching 9 bases. Unmatched junction bases numbered 10, after V lost 2 bases and J lost 8 bases. The CDR3 has 16 amino acids. CDR1 MDHEN and CDR2 SYDVKM come from the germline V gene. The CDR3 DNA sequence: TGTGCCAGCAGTTTAAGGTGGGGACAGGGTGGAGATGAGCAGTTCTTC. Translation: CASSLRWGQGGDEQFF.

Here the CDR3 reads CASSPPGGPNQPQHF. The CDR3 bases are TGTGCCAGTAGTCCCCCGGGAGGGCCGAATCAGCCCCAGCATTTT. The V call is TRBV19, the J call TRBJ1-5; no firm D call. Germline assignment: CDR1 LNHDA and CDR2 SQIVND (reference sequence). The V and J ends lost 5 bases and 4 bases respectively, with 15 bases between them. This CDR3 contains 15 residues.